This T cell receptor (beta chain) was captured in a study of CD8+ T cells in alopecia areata. Remarks on this clone: The same CDR3 is also encoded by other DNA sequences in this sample.

As the sequencing template, cDNA was produced by extracting RNA and reverse transcribing it. Method: immunoSEQ multiplex PCR; TCRdb's copy keeps in-frame clones and lacks some. The sample lists roughly 200,000 clones; approximately 45% were seen once. From germline, CDR1 is DFQATT and CDR2 SNEGSKA (reference sequence). Trimming cost V 3 bases and J 6 bases, with 4 bases left between them. The CDR3 totals 10 residues. Treatment specified: oral pan-JAK inhibitor, 5-10 mg twice daily. Alopecia areata patients provided lesional scalp punch biopsies and peripheral blood, both collected for the study. Sample: CD4+ T cells sorted from blood, taken at approximately week 36, from a patient treated with tofacitinib. The chain recombines TRBV20-1 with TRBJ2-3; D is unclear. The sequence was collected from a human donor with alopecia areata. The CDR3 reads CSASPDTQYF. DNA for the CDR3: TGCAGTGCTAGTCCGGATACGCAGTATTTT.